This section outlines one T cell receptor beta chain sequence together with its context. The sample belongs to a study of control samples from healthy donors and cancer patients. This CDR3 comprises 12 residues. Germline V gene sequence: CDR1 MNHEY, CDR2 SMNVEV (reference sequence). The V end was cut by 11 bases, the J end by 2 bases, with 11 bases between. Some clones are missing from TCRdb's copy, which holds only in-frame ones; the method was immunoSEQ multiplex PCR. Here the sample spans 98,000 or so clones, approximately 78% being singletons. This TCR derives from a man in his 60s in good health. The chain joins TRBV27 to TRBJ2-3, with D perhaps being TRBD1 or TRBD2 (6 bases each). Sequencing was performed on blood. The CDR3 sequence is CALGGPTDTQYF. CDR3 sequence (DNA): TGTGCCCTAGGGGGGCCCACAGATACGCAGTATTTT.